Sequencing of this T cell receptor (beta chain) was carried out in a study of shared clonotypes between healthy human individuals. The study, taken as a whole, reports: Genetic and exposure-history diversity was limited by the few donors.

A CD45RA+ naive subset and a CD45RA-negative memory subset were split from CD4+ cells. An even split of each subset's genomic DNA across several immunoSEQ plates was performed. Libraries were prepared by immunoSEQ multiplex PCR; TCRdb keeps only in-frame clonotypes and omits some of them. The table lists approximately 980,000 clones, 70% to 85% of them singletons. CDR3 length equals 16 residues. Germline-derived CDR1 and CDR2 are SGHTS and YDEGEE. V was cut by 0 bases and J by 5 bases, with 14 bases left in between. Concerning this clone: Its antigen is not known.

The specimen sequenced was memory CD4+ T cells sorted from blood. The subset denotes: CD45RA-negative fraction. The clonotype comes from a man aged 18 to 29 in good health. The V gene is TRBV5-8, the J gene TRBJ2-2; the D call may be TRBD1 or TRBD2 (6 bases each). The CDR3 nucleotides are TGTGCCAGCAGCTTGGGGACAGCCGCGGGGACCGGGGAGCTGTTTTTT. Amino acids: CASSLGTAAGTGELFF.